The 2 T cell receptor beta chains below all came from one sample that was sequenced in a study of neurological immune-mediated disorders. TCRdb ran MiXCR on the 5' RACE reads and lists one entry per CDR3 protein. This table holds 77,000 or so distinct CDR3 sequences, around 9.9% found once. The sample taken for sequencing was PBMCs. The receptors come from a man aged 50 to 59 in good health.

Ten or more counts support this clonotype. V usage is TRBV4-3 and J usage is TRBJ2-1, with TRBD2 matching over 7 bases. The CDR3 spans 20 residues. Losses at the gene ends were 1 base for V and 9 bases for J; bases not matched to a gene: 24. The germline gives CDR1 LGHNA, CDR2 YSLEER. The CDR3 DNA is TGCGCCAGCAGCCAAGGGGGAAGGACTAGTTGGAGGGATACAAGGGGTGAGCAGTTCTTC. This gives the protein CASSQGGRTSWRDTRGEQFF.

This clonotype was observed many times. V is TRBV6-6 and J is TRBJ2-1, with TRBD2 identical over 12 bases. Germline lookup yields CDR1 MNHNY and CDR2 SVGAGI (reference sequence). This CDR3 has 16 amino acids. J was trimmed by 3 bases and V by 0 bases; bases with no gene match: 0. CDR3 DNA sequence: TGTGCCAGCAGTTACTCGACTAGCGGGGGCTACAATGAGCAGTTCTTC. It yields the protein CASSYSTSGGYNEQFF.